Presented here are 3 T cell receptor beta chains from one specimen sequenced in a study of beta chain features in type 1 diabetes. Of the isolated RNA, all was reverse transcribed, and so the sequenced material was expressed TCRB transcripts. Profiled with immunoSEQ multiplex PCR; TCRdb holds only in-frame clones, not every one. The data show roughly 450,000 clones, with about 14% seen just once and roughly 0.033% held by the top ten. Sequenced: naive CD4+ T cells from blood. These receptors were collected from a young man in good health.

This clone was seen a handful of times. The chain links TRBV29-1 to TRBJ1-5; 7 bases are a match to TRBD1. V shed 7 bases and J 11 bases; nucleotides not matched to a gene: 23. The CDR3 sequence is 16 residues long. CDR1 SQVTM and CDR2 ANQGSEA come from the germline V gene. CDR3 in amino acids: CSAGTEVVGGSSTQHF. For the CDR3, the DNA is TGCAGCGCTGGGACAGAGGTAGTCGGTGGTTCTTCGACCCAGCATTTT.

The chain uses TRBV15 and TRBJ2-3; D perhaps matches TRBD2 (6 bases). The V end was cut by 1 base, the J end by 0 bases, with 8 bases between. Germline CDR1 LNHNV, CDR2 YYDKDF (reference sequence). The CDR3 consists of 15 residues. CDR3 sequence: CATSRVAVSTDTQYF. For the CDR3, the DNA is TGTGCCACCAGCAGAGTAGCGGTTAGCACAGATACGCAGTATTTT.

The chain is built from TRBV4-1 and TRBJ2-7; D perhaps matches TRBD2 (6 bases). V was cut by 1 base and J by 4 bases, with 11 bases left in between. Germline V gene sequence: CDR1 MGHRA, CDR2 YSYEKL. The CDR3 loop spans 14 amino acids. The CDR3 sequence: CASSQAGVRYEQYF. CDR3 in DNA: TGCGCCAGCAGCCAAGCGGGGGTTCGGTACGAGCAGTACTTC.